This TCR beta chain was recovered during a study of blood T cell repertoires in COVID-19. Overall study context: PBMCs, B-cell-depleted T cells, or T cells provided the cDNA or gDNA that made up the material.

Unmatched junction bases numbered 4, after V lost 0 bases and J lost 6 bases. CDR1 is MNHNY and CDR2 is SVGAGI in the germline V gene (reference sequence). CDR3 length: 16 residues. The table came from immunoSEQ multiplex PCR; TCRdb's copy has only in-frame clones and leaves some out. The sample includes nearly 60,000 clones, more than 70% of them seen just once. This receptor was identified in a middle-aged man with active COVID-19. V gene TRBV6-6 combines with J gene TRBJ1-5; 11 nucleotides agree with TRBD1. Sequenced input: peripheral blood. For the CDR3, the DNA is TGTGCCAGCAGTTACTCGGGGACAGGGGGTAGTCAGCCCCAGCATTTT. Amino acid sequence: CASSYSGTGGSQPQHF.